The rows below give T cell receptor beta chains drawn from one sample of a study of cytomegalovirus exposure and HLA in healthy donors. The method was immunoSEQ multiplex PCR; TCRdb's version includes in-frame clones alone and lacks a portion of them. This repertoire comprises tens of thousands of clones; its ten largest clones make up 3% to 3.5%. The sequencing sample was made of PBMCs. The source of these receptors is a woman between 40 and 55 years old in good health and CMV-seropositive. The CDR3 runs from the conserved cysteine through the conserved F or W. Fields, in order: V gene, CDR3 protein.

V gene: TRBV5-4; CDR3 protein: CASSLYVGDTIHTEAFF
V gene: TRBV28; CDR3 protein: CASSFVAGSSTDTQYF
V gene: TRBV15; CDR3 protein: CATSEGVEGPNQPQHF
V gene: TRBV4-3; CDR3 protein: CASSQSIGVTYNEQFF
V gene: TRBV7-9; CDR3 protein: CASSLGRQGILADEQFF
V gene: TRBV5-1; CDR3 protein: CASSLDSSYNEQFF
V gene: TRBV6-1; CDR3 protein: CASSLGQTLYEQYF
V gene: TRBV29-1; CDR3 protein: CSVLAGGLYEQYF
V gene: TRBV9; CDR3 protein: CASSVEGRTREQYF
V gene: TRBV4-1; CDR3 protein: CASSQGLMRGYTF
V gene: TRBV29-1; CDR3 protein: CSSREGLNTEAFF
V gene: TRBV4-2; CDR3 protein: CASSQVLGTSGEQYF
V gene: TRBV29-1; CDR3 protein: CSVEGGQNTEAFF
V gene: TRBV9; CDR3 protein: CASSPTGGGENIQYF
V gene: TRBV18; CDR3 protein: CASSPGQGAIQPQHF
V gene: TRBV4-3; CDR3 protein: CASSQEAPLSSYNEQFF
V gene: TRBV7-2; CDR3 protein: CASSLYGYEQYF
V gene: TRBV18; CDR3 protein: CASSPQVTLPRETQYF
V gene: TRBV10-3; CDR3 protein: CAISPGLAGGPHEQYF
V gene: TRBV11-2; CDR3 protein: CASSARPTSAETQYF
V gene: TRBV25-1; CDR3 protein: CASSTPGGEQFF
V gene: TRBV5-1; CDR3 protein: CASSMLAGGPREQYF
V gene: TRBV6-5; CDR3 protein: CASSYGTGFGTEAFF
V gene: TRBV9; CDR3 protein: CASSVGGETDTQYF
V gene: TRBV7-6; CDR3 protein: CASSLARDTYFSGANVLTF
V gene: TRBV4-1; CDR3 protein: CASSPGENNQPQHF
V gene: TRBV29-1; CDR3 protein: CSVDRMGQGIGGYTF
V gene: TRBV5-1; CDR3 protein: CASSLRASGSRPLSDNEQFF
V gene: TRBV4-2; CDR3 protein: CASSPGTGNTGELFF
V gene: TRBV30; CDR3 protein: CAWETGLNYEQYF
V gene: TRBV9; CDR3 protein: CASSVDHSSGNTIYF
V gene: TRBV7-8; CDR3 protein: CASTADRVGLKNTEAFF
V gene: TRBV5-4; CDR3 protein: CASSPDARDTEAFF
V gene: TRBV18; CDR3 protein: CASSPDRITDTQYF
V gene: TRBV18; CDR3 protein: CASSPGLGGGAEAFF
V gene: TRBV18; CDR3 protein: CASSPPGVGVGTQYF
V gene: TRBV13; CDR3 protein: CASSLGRTDTQYF
V gene: TRBV7-7; CDR3 protein: CASSLGPTSGSYSYNEQFF
V gene: TRBV28; CDR3 protein: CASSLRTGGAEQYF
V gene: TRBV7-2; CDR3 protein: CASSLVPTGELFF
V gene: TRBV30; CDR3 protein: CAWGGRDGGNYGYTF
V gene: TRBV6-1; CDR3 protein: CASSEAGGFGTEAFF
V gene: TRBV27; CDR3 protein: CASSGRGNEQFF
V gene: TRBV28; CDR3 protein: CASSLAQETQYF
V gene: TRBV5-6; CDR3 protein: CASSLGAAGDYEQYF
V gene: TRBV9; CDR3 protein: CASSARPEDYGYTF
V gene: TRBV30; CDR3 protein: CAWSQNRETQYF
V gene: TRBV5-1; CDR3 protein: CASSVTGPRGSTGELFF
V gene: TRBV28; CDR3 protein: CASMGATHSNQPQHF
V gene: TRBV4-1; CDR3 protein: CASSQDEGEGQPQHF
V gene: TRBV12-5; CDR3 protein: CASGLNREVYSYEQYF
V gene: TRBV28; CDR3 protein: CASSSSPAIRNTEAFF
V gene: TRBV7-8; CDR3 protein: CASSLRGQGRQPQHF